What follows are 14 T cell receptor beta chains derived from one specimen sequenced in a study of immune heterogeneity within non-small cell lung tumors. Genomic DNA from bulk tumor acted as the template, and around 0.55 ug was loaded per sample. Several widely spaced biopsies per primary tumor were taken during surgery. Those enrolled were patients newly diagnosed with untreated non-small cell lung cancer and undergoing curative surgery. TCR beta CDR3 was amplified by multiplex PCR using 32 V and 13 J primers. TCRdb independently ran MiXCR on the multiplex PCR reads; one entry per CDR3 protein. This table holds about 3,300 distinct CDR3 sequences, 52% found once. Sequences were obtained from lung tumor tissue. The receptors come from a man aged 60 to 69 with non-small cell lung cancer.

This clonotype is categorized as medium-sized. The chain recombines TRBV20-1 with TRBJ2-1, with TRBD2 matching 10 bases. V lost 6 bases and J lost 5; bases outside the gene matches: 7. The CDR3 spans 14 residues. Germline V CDR1 and CDR2: DFQATT, SNEGSKA (reference sequence). CDR3 in DNA: TGCAGTGCCGCCCTAGCGGGAGAAGACAATGAGCAGTTCTTC. Its protein is CSAALAGEDNEQFF.

The chain recombines TRBV10-3 with TRBJ1-2; 8 nucleotides align to TRBD1. The trim removed 3 bases at V and 6 bases at J, leaving 6 bases unmatched. CDR3 length equals 14 residues. Germline V gives CDR1 ENHRY, CDR2 SYGVKD. The CDR3 region has the DNA TGTGCCATCAGTGACCACGGACAGGGAAATGGCTACACCTTC. This sequence encodes CAISDHGQGNGYTF.

Relative to its sample, this clonotype is large. The CDR3 coding sequence is TGTGCCAGCAGTTACTCGAGTGGGACAGGGGGCCTTGGCAATCAGCCCCAGCATTTT. Protein: CASSYSSGTGGLGNQPQHF. The chain carries TRBV6-2 or TRBV6-3 and TRBJ1-5; 12 bases agree with TRBD1. The V gene's germline CDR1 is MNHEY and CDR2 SVGEGT. J was trimmed by 2 bases and V by 0 bases; bases with no gene match: 8. The CDR3 loop spans 19 amino acids.

This clonotype rates as medium-sized. This chain joins TRBV18 and TRBJ2-2; D is perhaps TRBD2 (5 bases). The V gene's germline CDR1 is KGHSH and CDR2 LQKENI. The V and J ends lost 3 bases and 7 bases respectively, with 9 bases between them. This CDR3 comprises 13 residues. The CDR3, as DNA: TGTGCCAGCTCACCCTCTCGGGGCGGGGAGCTGTTTTTT. It translates to CASSPSRGGELFF.

For this clonotype: At one end the junction does not follow the germline gene, possibly because of a read error. The chain combines TRBV6-2 or TRBV6-3 with TRBJ1-5; D gene ambiguous. Germline lookup yields CDR1 MNHEY and CDR2 SVGEGT. This CDR3 contains 14 residues. The CDR3 loop is CARRSRAGNQPQNF. For the CDR3, the DNA is TGTGCCAGACGATCTCGGGCGGGCAATCAGCCCCAGAATTTT.

This clonotype was seen many times. This chain links TRBV5-6 with TRBJ2-2; D is unresolved. The V end was cut by 0 bases, the J end by 7 bases, with 4 bases between. Germline values: CDR1 SGHDT, CDR2 YYEEEE. The CDR3 covers 12 residues. Here the CDR3 reads CASSLAGGELFF. Here the CDR3 DNA reads TGTGCCAGCAGCTTGGCTGGCGGGGAGCTGTTTTTT. Full variable domain (outside the CDR3, taken from reference TRBV5-6 and TRBJ2-2): DAGVTQSPTHLIKTRGQQVTLRCSPKSGHDTVSWYQQALGQGPQFIFQYYEEEERQRGNFPDRFSGHQFPNYSSELNVNALLLGDSALYLCASSLAGGELFFGEGSRLTVL.

The J gene is TRBJ2-2, the V gene TRBV24-1; D gene uncertain. The V and J ends lost 5 bases and 6 bases respectively, with 3 bases between them. The CDR3 loop spans 11 amino acids. The germline CDR1 and CDR2 sequences are KGHDR and SFDVKD. The chain's CDR3 is CATSGAGELFF. The CDR3 DNA is TGTGCCACCAGTGGGGCCGGGGAGCTGTTTTTT.

The V and J genes are TRBV12-3 or TRBV12-4 and TRBJ2-3; D remains ambiguous. The CDR3 covers 13 residues. V lost 1 base to trimming and J lost 4 bases, with 6 bases between them. CDR3 protein: CASSLDNADTQYF. CDR3 coding DNA: TGTGCCAGCAGTTTAGACAACGCAGATACGCAGTATTTT.

The chain recombines TRBV10-3 with TRBJ2-7, with 9 positions matching TRBD1. Losses at the gene ends were 2 bases for V and 4 bases for J; bases not matched to a gene: 6. Germline V gene sequence: CDR1 ENHRY, CDR2 SYGVKD. The CDR3 has 15 residues. The CDR3: CAISETGTGMYEQYF. The DNA of the CDR3 is TGTGCCATCAGTGAGACCGGGACAGGGATGTACGAGCAGTACTTC.

This clonotype appeared a few times. This sequence joins TRBV6-1 and TRBJ2-7; D may correspond to TRBD1 or TRBD2 (5 bases each). The length of the CDR3 is 13 residues. V shed 7 bases and J shed 2 bases, with 12 bases lying between them. Germline assignment: CDR1 MNHNS and CDR2 SASEGT. DNA of the CDR3: TGTGCCAGCACCGCCGGGACCGCCTACGAGCAGTACTTC. Translated: CASTAGTAYEQYF.

This clonotype is termed medium-sized (0.01 to 0.1%). The V and J genes are TRBV10-3 and TRBJ1-3, with a tentative D call TRBD1 (5 bases). CDR1 ENHRY and CDR2 SYGVKD come from the germline V gene. V lost 10 bases and J lost 1, with 11 bases in between. The CDR3 consists of 13 residues. This CDR3 is CATWDFSGNTIYF. DNA for the CDR3: TGTGCCACCTGGGACTTTTCTGGAAACACCATATATTTT.

CDR3 DNA sequence: TGTGCCAGCGGCCAATCGCCGGGTGGGGAGCAGTACGTG. This translates into CASGQSPGGEQYV. This chain links TRBV14 with TRBJ2-7; a possible D gene is TRBD2 (5 bases). In germline, CDR1 is SGHDN, CDR2 FVKESK. The CDR3 covers 13 residues.

On this clonotype: A read error is possible here, since a much larger clone lies one base away. The genes are TRBV9 and TRBJ2-1; no definite D call. Germline loops: CDR1 SGDLS, CDR2 YYNGEE. The CDR3 sequence is 13 residues long. CDR3 nucleotide sequence: TGTGACAGCAGCCCCCCGTTGAGGACCGAGCAGTTCTTC. Translating gives CDSSPPLRTEQFF.

Within the sample, this clonotype is medium-sized. The gene calls are TRBV6-1 and TRBJ1-5; 9 bases align to TRBD1. Germline-derived CDR1 and CDR2 are MNHNS and SASEGT. The CDR3 is 16 residues long. Trimming cost V 5 bases and J 9 bases; bases outside gene matches: 14. CDR3 sequence: CASSQLPGQGLGPQHF. The CDR3 nucleotides read TGTGCCAGCAGTCAACTGCCGGGACAGGGACTAGGGCCCCAGCATTTT.